This TCR beta chain stems from a study of cytomegalovirus exposure and HLA in healthy donors. Study overall: Sequencing of 150 million to 200 million T cells in an earlier analysis found roughly 120 million unique TCR beta sequences. The study, taken as a whole, reports: As a later analysis revealed, most CMV-associated TCR beta chains appeared HLA-restricted.

Use of 60 Vbeta and 13 Jbeta primers characterized the PCR. Repertoires were generated with immunoSEQ multiplex PCR, while TCRdb's copy carries only in-frame clones and drops some. The sample has fewer than 200,000 clones, approximately 80% seen once. V was pared by 3 bases and J by 0 bases, with 16 bases between. Germline CDR1 SGHNT, CDR2 YYREEE (reference sequence). The CDR3 runs to 16 residues. This clone was seen just once. Its antigen remains unknown. This chain joins TRBV5-4 and TRBJ2-7; no definite D call. Sequences were obtained from PBMCs. This sequence was found in a woman between 45 and 65 years old in good health and CMV-seronegative. CDR3 region: CASSSPTELGSYEQYF. CDR3 nucleotides: TGTGCCAGCAGCTCACCAACAGAGTTAGGCTCCTACGAGCAGTACTTC.